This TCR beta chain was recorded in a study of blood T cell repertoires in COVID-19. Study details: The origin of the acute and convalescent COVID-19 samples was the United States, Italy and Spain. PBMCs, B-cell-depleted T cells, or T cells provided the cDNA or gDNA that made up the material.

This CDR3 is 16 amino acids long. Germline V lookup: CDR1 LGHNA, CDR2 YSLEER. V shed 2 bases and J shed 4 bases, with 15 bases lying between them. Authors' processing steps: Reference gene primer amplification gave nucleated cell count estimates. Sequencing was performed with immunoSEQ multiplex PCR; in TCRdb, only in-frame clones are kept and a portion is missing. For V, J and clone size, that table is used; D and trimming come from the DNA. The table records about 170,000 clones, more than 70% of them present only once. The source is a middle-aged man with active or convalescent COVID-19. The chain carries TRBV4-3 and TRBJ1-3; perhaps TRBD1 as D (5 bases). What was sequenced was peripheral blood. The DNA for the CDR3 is TGCGCCAGCAGCCAACAAGCTGGACATGGAGGAAACACCATATATTTT. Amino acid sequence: CASSQQAGHGGNTIYF.